This T cell receptor beta chain stems from a study of cytomegalovirus exposure and HLA in healthy donors. Study as a whole: The 120 or so validation repertoires and the roughly 700 first-cohort repertoires shared a platform, a later analysis reported. Study-level points and caveats: Specificity for CMV antigens was confirmed in vitro for a few of the CMV-associated chains. According to a later analysis, TCR clusters from the first cohort tended to co-occur in the 100 to 150 validation repertoires.

On this clone: Its antigen is still unknown.

The CDR3 length is 16 residues. Germline V gene data show CDR1 as LNHNV and CDR2 as YYDKDF (reference sequence). V lost 1 base and J 3 bases, leaving 13 bases between the germline ends. Here immunoSEQ multiplex PCR was the method, and the copy in TCRdb shows in-frame clones only, minus some. The table lists about 69,000 clones, 95% to 96% of them singletons. The chain recombines TRBV15 with TRBJ2-1, with a tentative D call TRBD2 (5 bases). This clonotype was obtained from a woman aged 18-29 years in good health and CMV-seropositive. Source material: PBMCs. CDR3 sequence: CATSRGGAVLYNEQFF. The CDR3 nucleotides read TGTGCCACCAGCAGAGGGGGAGCGGTACTCTACAATGAGCAGTTCTTC.